In its sample, the clone carrying this TCR beta chain was seen a few times. Sorting recovered naive CD8 T cells on a CD8+CD4-CCR7+CD45RA+ profile. The data were obtained in a study of molecular identifiers for immune sequencing clone quantification. Preparation of the bulk TCR libraries relied on previously described methods and listed TCR primers. Each CDR3 protein gets one entry after TCRdb re-called the PCR reads with MiXCR. The sample carries approximately 37,000 distinct CDR3 sequences, less than 20% recorded once. This CDR3 spans 15 amino acids. Germline CDR1 and CDR2: MNHEY and SVGAGI. Trimming removed 6 bases from V and 2 bases from J; junction bases left unmatched: 4.

The sequence was collected from a human donor in good health. Some libraries in this study had Jurkat cell RNA spiked in. The rearrangement joins TRBV6-5 to TRBJ2-3; 11 bases are shared with TRBD2. The source material was naive CD8+ T cells from blood, with Jurkat cell RNA spiked in. Subset indicated: FACS-sorted CD8+CD4-CCR7+CD45RA+ naive T cells. The CDR3 DNA sequence: TGTGCCAGCAGCCTAGCGGGGGGTTACACAGATACGCAGTATTTT. This gives the protein CASSLAGGYTDTQYF.